This T cell receptor (beta chain) was documented in a study of cytomegalovirus exposure and HLA in healthy donors. PCR amplification relied on 60 Vbeta primers (plus 13 Jbeta primers). Sequenced by immunoSEQ multiplex PCR; TCRdb stores in-frame clones only, minus some. The data hold 200,000 to 300,000 clones, with 75% to 85% observed a single time. This clone has just one count. Antigen: not known. General study results and limits: The study labeled 164 TCR beta chains cytomegalovirus-associated.

The clonotype was recovered from a woman aged 60-70 years in good health and CMV-seropositive. The sample taken for sequencing was PBMCs.

CDR3 sequence (DNA): TGTGCCAGCAGTCCGCGGGTGGAGAACACCGGGGAGCTGTTTTTT. Translation: CASSPRVENTGELFF. The chain carries TRBV28 and TRBJ2-2, with D possibly being TRBD2 (5 bases). Germline CDR1 MDHEN, CDR2 SYDVKM. V gave up 5 bases and J gave up 1 base, with 11 bases separating them. CDR3 length: 15 amino acids.